A single sample gave rise to the 2 T cell receptor beta chains below, sequenced in a study of STAT5B mutations in CD4+ large granular lymphocyte leukemia. Assay used: immunoSEQ multiplex PCR; TCRdb lists only in-frame clones, some missing. The sample records fewer than 40,000 clones, around three quarters being singletons. The sample comprised CD4+ T cells from blood buffy coats. Every receptor here comes from a human donor in good health.

The V and J genes are TRBV27 and TRBJ2-7; 8 nucleotides line up with TRBD1. Germline V gene sequence: CDR1 MNHEY, CDR2 SMNVEV (reference sequence). After removal of 2 bases from V and 3 bases from J, the junction contained 6 bases not matched to a gene. This CDR3 contains 15 residues. CDR3 in amino acids: CASSLKAGGIYEQYF. DNA of the CDR3: TGTGCCAGCAGTTTAAAGGCAGGGGGCATCTACGAGCAGTACTTC.

V usage is TRBV11-2 and J usage is TRBJ2-4; D is undetermined. Germline V gene data show CDR1 as SGHAT and CDR2 as FQNNGV. The CDR3 is 13 residues long. V was clipped by 1 base and J by 5 bases, with 6 bases between them. CDR3 amino acids: CASSLGAENIQYF. The CDR3 nucleotides are TGTGCCAGCAGCTTAGGGGCCGAAAACATTCAGTACTTC.